The T cell receptor (beta chain) described here comes from a study of blood T cell repertoires in COVID-19. Study summary: Acute and convalescent COVID-19 specimens originated in the United States, Italy and Spain. The cDNA or gDNA used as material had been derived from T cells, B-cell-depleted T cells, or PBMCs.

CDR1 and CDR2 (germline): SGHVS, FQNEAQ. CDR3 length: 18 residues. V shed 4 bases and J 5 bases; nucleotides not matched to a gene: 15. As handled by the study authors: Amplification from reference gene primers served as the basis for estimated nucleated cell counts. TCRdb's table, derived via immunoSEQ multiplex PCR, lists solely in-frame clones and lacks some. The V and J calls and clone size come from that table; D and trimming were worked out from the DNA. The repertoire holds about 55,000 clones, 83% seen once, with under 2% in the top ten. Material for sequencing was peripheral blood. The genes are TRBV7-8 and TRBJ2-1, with 9 bases that match TRBD2. The TCR comes from a woman in her sixties or seventies with acute or convalescent COVID-19. In nucleotides, the CDR3 is TGTGCCAGCAGCTCCGTACGGCAAATAGCGGGAGTAGACAATGAGCAGTTCTTC. Translating gives CASSSVRQIAGVDNEQFF.